These 28 T cell receptor beta chains originate from one sample sequenced in a study of T cell repertoires in cytomegalovirus infection. MiXCR was run by TCRdb on the reads, yielding one entry per CDR3 protein. Seen here are roughly 200,000 distinct CDR3 sequences, about 15% observed once, and the top ten hold about 23%. Sequencing input: CD8+ T cells from PBMCs. The receptors stem from a human donor in good health (CMV status not recorded). Some clones in this sample may be carry-over from other donors' samples.

This clonotype was counted a single time. V is TRBV6-5 and J is TRBJ2-3, with no clear D. Germline V gene lookup returns CDR1 MNHEY and CDR2 SVGAGI. The CDR3 runs 14 residues. Trimming stripped 5 bases from V and 4 bases from J, with 13 bases between. In nucleotides, the CDR3 is TGTGCCAGCAGTACCCGAGATGGAGCAGATACGCAGTATTTT. This sequence encodes CASSTRDGADTQYF.

The genes are TRBV19 and TRBJ2-7; 10 nucleotides line up with TRBD2. Germline CDR1 is LNHDA and CDR2 is SQIVND (reference sequence). V was clipped by 5 bases and J by 0 bases; unmatched bases: 4. This CDR3 is built from 15 residues. The CDR3 DNA follows: TGTGCCAGTAGTGCTAGCGGGGGAACCTCCTACGAGCAGTACTTC. It specifies CASSASGGTSYEQYF.

The gene calls are TRBV6-2 or TRBV6-3 and TRBJ2-1; 9 bases map to TRBD1. The CDR3 length is 15 residues. V shed 6 bases and J 5 bases; nucleotides not matched to a gene: 8. Germline lookup yields CDR1 MNHEY and CDR2 SVGEGT. CDR3 coding DNA: TGTGCCAGCAGGCGGGGGACAGGGTACAACAATGAGCAGTTCTTC. Amino acids: CASRRGTGYNNEQFF.

The chain links TRBV7-3 to TRBJ2-3, with D uncertain. The length of the CDR3 is 13 residues. Germline-derived CDR1 and CDR2 are SGHTA and FQGTGA. Trimming removed 2 bases from V and 6 bases from J, with 9 bases in between. CDR3 coding DNA: TGTGCCAGCAGCTTAGAAGCTGTCGATACGCAGTATTTT. Translation: CASSLEAVDTQYF.

This chain uses TRBV30 with TRBJ1-1, with 7 bases identical to TRBD1. The trim removed 1 base at V and 8 bases at J, leaving 4 bases unmatched. The CDR3 is 12 amino acids. Looked up from germline, CDR1 is GTSNPN and CDR2 is SVGIG (reference sequence). This chain's CDR3 is CAWSEGTAEAFF. CDR3 nucleotide sequence: TGTGCCTGGAGTGAAGGGACAGCCGAAGCTTTCTTT.

In its sample, this clonotype was seen a few times. V is TRBV15 and J is TRBJ2-7; no clear D. Germline values: CDR1 LNHNV, CDR2 YYDKDF (reference sequence). Trimming left V 1 base short and J 4 bases short, with 2 bases between. The CDR3 totals 11 residues. The CDR3 spells CATSRGYEQYF. The DNA for the CDR3 is TGTGCCACCAGCAGAGGTTACGAGCAGTACTTC.

This clonotype turned up a few times. The V and J genes are TRBV10-3 and TRBJ1-5; D remains unclear. Trimming cost V 8 bases and J 2 bases, with 10 bases left between them. Germline loops: CDR1 ENHRY, CDR2 SYGVKD. The CDR3 has 13 amino acids. CDR3 DNA sequence: TGTGCCATCGGGTTGGCGGGCAATCAGCCCCAGCATTTT. Its translation: CAIGLAGNQPQHF.

This clonotype showed up just a few times. CDR3 nucleotide sequence: TGTGCCACCAGACTAGCGGGGGACTCCTACAATGAGCAGTTCTTC. Translation: CATRLAGDSYNEQFF. This chain uses TRBV6-2 or TRBV6-3 with TRBJ2-1, with TRBD2 identical over 12 bases. The CDR3 runs 15 residues. Trimming took 10 bases from V and 0 from J; bases not matched to a gene: 4. Germline assignment: CDR1 MNHEY and CDR2 SVGEGT.

This clonotype has just a few counts. The rearrangement links TRBV19 to TRBJ2-1, with 10 nucleotides matching TRBD2. The germline V gene encodes CDR1 LNHDA and CDR2 SQIVND (reference sequence). With 6 bases clipped from V and 4 bases from J, the junction kept 6 bases outside the gene matches. The CDR3 has 15 residues. CDR3 DNA sequence: TGTGCCAGTAGCGTTCTAGCGGGGGAGTACAATGAGCAGTTCTTC. Translated: CASSVLAGEYNEQFF. The whole variable domain, filled in from reference TRBV19 and TRBJ2-1, reads DGGITQSPKYLFRKEGQNVTLSCEQNLNHDAMYWYRQDPGQGLRLIYYSQIVNDFQKGDIAEGYSVSREKKESFPLTVTSAQKNPTAFYLCASSVLAGEYNEQFFGPGTRLTVL.

The CDR3 spells CATSGGRKVYGYTF. DNA for the CDR3: TGTGCCACCAGCGGTGGACGAAAAGTCTATGGCTACACCTTC. V gene TRBV15 combines with J gene TRBJ1-2, with D hard to call. The CDR3 is made up of 14 amino acids. V gave up 5 bases and J gave up 4 bases, with 14 bases separating them. Germline CDR1 LNHNV, CDR2 YYDKDF (reference sequence).

This clonotype was seen a handful of times. The V and J genes are TRBV7-8 and TRBJ1-2, with D possibly matching TRBD1 (5 bases). The V end lost 8 bases, the J end lost 0 bases, and 25 bases lay between the germline ends. This CDR3 is 18 amino acids long. Germline CDR1 SGHVS, CDR2 FQNEAQ. As DNA, the CDR3 is TGTGCCAGCCCTGAGGGGACGAATGTCCCTCCAGCTAACTATGGCTACACCTTC. It specifies CASPEGTNVPPANYGYTF.

CDR3 region: CASSSGLNQPQHF. CDR3 DNA sequence: TGTGCCAGCAGCTCTGGATTAAATCAGCCCCAGCATTTT. This chain links TRBV7-2 with TRBJ1-5, with D hard to call. From germline, CDR1 is SGHTA and CDR2 FQGNSA. Trimming pared 4 bases from V and 4 bases from J, leaving 8 bases between. The CDR3 runs 13 residues. The whole variable domain, filled in from reference TRBV7-2 and TRBJ1-5, reads GAGVSQSPSNKVTEKGKDVELRCDPISGHTALYWYRQSLGQGLEFLIYFQGNSAPDKSGLPSDRFSAERTGGSVSTLTIQRTQQEDSAVYLCASSSGLNQPQHFGDGTRLSIL.

The V and J genes are TRBV20-1 and TRBJ1-2; a weak D match, TRBD1 (5 bases). V lost 6 bases and J lost 3, with 23 bases in between. Per germline, CDR1 DFQATT and CDR2 SNEGSKA (reference sequence). CDR3 length: 16 amino acids. The CDR3, as DNA: TGCAGTGCAAGCCTGGTGTGGCAGGGAAGTGACTATGGCTACACCTTC. It codes for CSASLVWQGSDYGYTF.

This clonotype came up a few times. The chain recombines TRBV20-1 with TRBJ1-6; TRBD1 matches at 9 bases. The J segment lost 5 bases and the V segment lost 2 bases, leaving 7 bases of the junction unmatched. This CDR3 is 16 amino acids long. Looked up from germline, CDR1 is DFQATT and CDR2 is SNEGSKA (reference sequence). The CDR3 sequence is CSARYPGQGHNSPLHF. CDR3 coding DNA: TGCAGTGCTAGATATCCGGGACAGGGACATAATTCACCCCTCCACTTT.

This clonotype was recorded at least ten times. V and J are TRBV4-1 and TRBJ1-2; 8 bases line up with TRBD1. With V trimmed by 1 base and J by 4 bases, 8 bases remained unmatched. The CDR3 contains 16 residues. Looked up from germline, CDR1 is MGHRA and CDR2 is YSYEKL. The chain's CDR3 is CASSQAPGQDPYGYTF. The CDR3 nucleotides are TGCGCCAGCAGCCAAGCACCGGGACAGGACCCCTATGGCTACACCTTC.

This clonotype was seen ten or more times. The chain has TRBV5-6 and TRBJ2-3, with 8 bases matching TRBD2. J was trimmed by 2 bases and V by 3 bases; bases with no gene match: 5. Per the germline V gene, CDR1 is SGHDT and CDR2 is YYEEEE. The CDR3 extends over 15 amino acids. The chain's CDR3 is CASSSGGLSTDTQYF. In DNA form, the CDR3 reads TGTGCCAGCAGCTCGGGGGGGCTGTCCACAGATACGCAGTATTTT.

The chain links TRBV29-1 to TRBJ2-2; 10 bases line up with TRBD2. V lost 4 bases to trimming and J lost 8 bases; unmatched junction nucleotides: 10. CDR1 and CDR2 (germline): SQVTM, ANQGSEA. The CDR3 has 15 amino acids. The CDR3 loop is CSVVSQRGGRGELFF. The CDR3 coding sequence is TGCAGCGTTGTATCCCAGCGGGGGGGCCGGGGGGAGCTGTTTTTT.

The chain uses TRBV14 and TRBJ2-7; 7 nucleotides align to TRBD1. J was trimmed by 1 base and V by 5 bases; bases with no gene match: 5. This CDR3 comprises 14 residues. The germline V gene has CDR1 SGHDN and CDR2 FVKESK. In DNA, the CDR3 is TGTGCCAGCAGCTTACGGGACAGATCCTACGAGCAGTACTTC. This sequence encodes CASSLRDRSYEQYF.

Only a few counts were recorded for this clonotype. This sequence joins TRBV12-3 or TRBV12-4 and TRBJ1-5; D is possibly TRBD1 (6 bases). Trimming removed 4 bases at V and 7 bases at J, with 17 bases between. The CDR3 runs to 15 residues. In nucleotides, the CDR3 is TGTGCCAGCAGTTCTCGGGCAGGGGTCGGGCAGCCCCAGCATTTT. It translates to CASSSRAGVGQPQHF.

The chain has TRBV12-3 or TRBV12-4 and TRBJ2-2, with 7 positions matching TRBD2. The CDR3 consists of 15 residues. Trimming at V came to 1 base and at J to 3 bases, leaving 2 bases not matched to a gene. The DNA for the CDR3 is TGTGCCAGCAGTTTAGGGGGGGGATACACCGGGGAGCTGTTTTTT. This sequence encodes CASSLGGGYTGELFF.

The chain uses TRBV7-9 and TRBJ2-7; D is unclear. Germline loops: CDR1 SEHNR, CDR2 FQNEAQ (reference sequence). The CDR3 is 15 amino acids. V was trimmed by 4 bases and J by 3 bases, leaving 16 bases between them. The CDR3 DNA sequence: TGTGCCAGCAGCTCCCCGGGTAGAGGCTACTACGAGCAGTACTTC. The encoded protein is CASSSPGRGYYEQYF.

V gene TRBV6-6 combines with J gene TRBJ1-1, with D unclear. V was shortened by 0 bases and J by 6 bases, with 23 bases between the two germline ends. This CDR3 region has 18 residues. CDR1 is MNHNY, CDR2 SVGAGI, per germline (reference sequence). In DNA, the CDR3 is TGTGCCAGCAGTTACTCTTACGCCAAAGGCCGCGAAATCCCTGAAGCTTTCTTT. It codes for CASSYSYAKGREIPEAFF.

The rearrangement links TRBV19 to TRBJ2-1; TRBD1 or TRBD2 may be the D gene (5 bases each). CDR3 length: 14 residues. The V gene's germline CDR1 is LNHDA and CDR2 SQIVND (reference sequence). V lost 5 bases and J 8 bases, leaving 16 bases between the germline ends. DNA of the CDR3: TGTGCCAGTAGTGGTAGAGGGAGCAGGGATGAGCAGTTCTTC. Amino acids: CASSGRGSRDEQFF.

The V and J genes are TRBV28 and TRBJ1-4; D not resolved. Germline CDR1 and CDR2: MDHEN and SYDVKM. V lost 6 bases and J 0 bases, leaving 14 bases between the germline ends. CDR3 length: 16 residues. The CDR3 reads CASSPRPRATNEKLFF. The CDR3 coding sequence is TGTGCCAGCAGCCCTCGGCCAAGAGCAACTAATGAAAAACTGTTTTTT.

For the CDR3, the DNA is TGCAGTGTTATGACAGGGGATAATTCACCCCTCCACTTT. It codes for CSVMTGDNSPLHF. The genes are TRBV20-1 and TRBJ1-6; 8 bases are shared with TRBD1. The CDR3 extends over 13 amino acids. V lost 7 bases and J lost 5; bases outside the gene matches: 4. In germline, CDR1 is DFQATT, CDR2 SNEGSKA (reference sequence).

The chain has TRBV2 and TRBJ2-6, with a weak D call TRBD1 (6 bases). CDR1 is SNHLY and CDR2 is FYNNEI in the germline V gene. V shed 1 base and J shed 6 bases, with 7 bases lying between them. The CDR3 contains 14 residues. The CDR3 sequence is CASSEGTVANVLTF. DNA for the CDR3: TGTGCCAGCAGTGAAGGGACAGTGGCCAACGTCCTGACTTTC.

The V and J genes are TRBV12-3 or TRBV12-4 and TRBJ2-5; tentatively, D is TRBD1 (6 bases). The CDR3 runs to 15 residues. Between the trimmed V and J ends, which lost 7 bases and 2 bases, there was a span of 17 bases. The CDR3 sequence: CASTIPLGGQETQYF. CDR3 bases: TGTGCCAGCACCATACCCTTAGGGGGACAAGAGACCCAGTACTTC.

The CDR3 loop reads CASSLLPHQVDNEQFF. The CDR3 DNA reads TGTGCCAGCAGTTTACTGCCCCACCAGGTGGACAATGAGCAGTTCTTC. V usage is TRBV28 and J usage is TRBJ2-1; no clear D. The CDR3 totals 16 residues. Germline V CDR1 and CDR2: MDHEN, SYDVKM. The V and J ends lost 2 bases and 5 bases respectively, with 16 bases between them.